This paragraph covers one T cell receptor (beta chain) sequence. Its antigen remains unknown. V was pared by 4 bases and J by 7 bases, with 7 bases between. Germline CDR1 SNHLY, CDR2 FYNNEI. The CDR3 has 11 residues. The data were taken from a study of T cell responses to AZD1222 COVID-19 vaccine. General study points: The study found Spike-specific TCR breadth and depth rose after two AZD1222 doses. Among those given AZD1222, only six were seropositive at baseline. Every sample of the repertoires postdated the peak T cell response.

Profiling relied on immunoSEQ multiplex PCR, and the TCRdb table lists in-frame clones only, not all of them. Of about 100,000 clones listed, 85% to 90% are singletons. Second-dose recipients at about 4 or about 12 weeks were treated as one pooled group. The sequenced sample was peripheral blood, obtained 28 days after the second AZD1222 dose. The V gene is TRBV2, the J gene TRBJ1-1, with D unclear. The sequence was obtained from an adult who received the AZD1222 COVID-19 vaccine. DNA for the CDR3: TGTGCCAGCAGTGTTTGGGATGAAGCTTTCTTT. Translating gives CASSVWDEAFF.